This T cell receptor beta chain was recorded in a study of radiation and T cells in renal cell carcinoma. Whole-study results and caveats: From baseline, blood top tumor clonotypes peaked at 2 weeks post-radiation.

This clone appeared a single time. The antigen remains undetermined. Described time point: baseline pretreatment blood. Described treatment: 15 Gy SBRT to primary tumor, nephrectomy 4 weeks later. Serial blood draws occurred at baseline and 2 and 4 weeks post-SBRT. Profiled with immunoSEQ multiplex PCR; TCRdb holds only in-frame clones, not every one. This table has 110,000 to 150,000 clones, nearly 90% appearing once. After removal of 6 bases from V and 0 bases from J, the junction contained 14 bases not matched to a gene. The CDR3 totals 19 residues. Germline CDR1 and CDR2: SEHNR and FQNEAQ (reference sequence).

The TCR comes from a woman aged 45-65 years with renal cell carcinoma. J is TRBJ1-4 and V is TRBV7-9; 9 nucleotides align to TRBD1. The specimen was blood, collected from a patient whose treatment included radiotherapy and nephrectomy. CDR3 coding DNA: TGTGCCAGCAGTCGAGACGGGACAGGGCGTATAGCAACTAATGAAAAACTGTTTTTT. Amino acids: CASSRDGTGRIATNEKLFF.